A selection of T cell receptor beta chains follows, all from one sample in a study of T cell changes during pregnancy in multiple sclerosis. The repertoire was sequenced with immunoSEQ multiplex PCR; TCRdb's copy has only in-frame clones and lacks some. The data show tens of thousands of clones, with just under 95% seen just once and roughly 0.55% held by the top ten. Source: CD4+ T cells from peripheral blood mononuclear cells, taken in the third trimester of pregnancy. Source of these receptors: a female donor with multiple sclerosis, enrolled in a pregnancy study. Both conserved end residues are part of each CDR3. D genes are given only for firm matches. Clone size, where shown, is once, few, many, or a class for clones that have expanded.

cdr3_nt | cdr3_aa | d_call | clone_size | j_call | v_call
TGTGCCAGCAGCTTAGTGGGGAGGGAGACCCAGTACTTC | CASSLVGRETQYF | - | - | TRBJ2-5 | TRBV11-2
TGTGCCAGCAGCCACCGACAGGGATCTAGATACGAGCAGTACTTC | CASSHRQGSRYEQYF | TRBD1 | once | TRBJ2-7 | TRBV14
TGTGCCAGCAGCGATACCGAGGGACAGGGAGAAGAGACCCAGTACTTC | CASSDTEGQGEETQYF | - | - | TRBJ2-5 | TRBV21-1
TGCGCCAGCAGCCAAGTCACGGGAGGGCCAACCGGGGAGCTGTTTTTT | CASSQVTGGPTGELFF | TRBD2 | - | TRBJ2-2 | TRBV4-3
TGTGCCAGCAGTGGTCAGACCCTCGCTCGACAGAACTTC | CASSGQTLARQNF | - | - | TRBJ2-7 | TRBV25-1
TGTGCCAGCATAAGACTAGCGGGAGGGGGTGAGCAGTTCTTC | CASIRLAGGGEQFF | TRBD2 | - | TRBJ2-1 | TRBV6-1
TGTGCCTCCCAGCCGAGACAGGGTTATAATGAAAAACTGTTTTTT | CASQPRQGYNEKLFF | TRBD1 | - | TRBJ1-4 | TRBV11-2
TGTGCCAGCAGCCGCCGGACTAGCGGAGAAGAGACCCAGTACTTC | CASSRRTSGEETQYF | TRBD2 | - | TRBJ2-5 | TRBV14
TGCGCCAGCAGCCAAGACCAGTCTAGGCCAGGGTGGTTTGGCTACACCTTC | CASSQDQSRPGWFGYTF | - | - | TRBJ1-2 | TRBV4-1
TGTGCCAGCAGTGTCGGGACCCAACAGGGGACCCAGTACTTC | CASSVGTQQGTQYF | - | - | TRBJ2-5 | TRBV25-1
TGCAGCGTTGAGACAGGGATCTACGAGCAGTACTTC | CSVETGIYEQYF | TRBD1 | once | TRBJ2-7 | TRBV29-1
TGTGCCTGGCTGGGACAGCCTTCCTACAATGAGCAGTTCTTC | CAWLGQPSYNEQFF | TRBD1 | - | TRBJ2-1 | TRBV30
TGTGCCAGCAGTTATACCAGACTAGCGGGAAGCAATGAGCAGTTCTTC | CASSYTRLAGSNEQFF | TRBD2 | - | TRBJ2-1 | TRBV6-6
TGTGCCAGCAGCTTAGCGAGTGGAGCGGGAGGGGGTACGCAGTATTTT | CASSLASGAGGGTQYF | TRBD2 | - | TRBJ2-3 | TRBV7-2
TGTGCCAGCAGCGTATCCTCCGGTTCTAGCACAGATACGCAGTATTTT | CASSVSSGSSTDTQYF | - | - | TRBJ2-3 | TRBV9
TGTGCCAGCAGTTTATATAGCACTGGAAACACCATATATTTT | CASSLYSTGNTIYF | - | - | TRBJ1-3 | TRBV27
TGTGCCAGCAGCCGGGACAGGGTCGATGAAAAACTGTTTTTT | CASSRDRVDEKLFF | TRBD1 | once | TRBJ1-4 | TRBV28
TGTGCCAGCATCCGAACAGGGCCGAATCAGCCCCAGCATTTT | CASIRTGPNQPQHF | - | - | TRBJ1-5 | TRBV28
TGTGCCAGCAATCGACAGGGGCAGTGGAATGAGCAGTTCTTC | CASNRQGQWNEQFF | TRBD1 | - | TRBJ2-1 | TRBV11-3
TGTGCCAGCAGTCTAGACTACACAGATACGCAGTATTTT | CASSLDYTDTQYF | - | once | TRBJ2-3 | TRBV6-1
TGTGCCAGCAGTGACCCGGGACTAGCAGATACGCAGTATTTT | CASSDPGLADTQYF | TRBD2 | - | TRBJ2-3 | TRBV2
TGTGCCAGCCGCCACGACTTTCCTCCGACTAGCTCCTACGAGCAGTACTTC | CASRHDFPPTSSYEQYF | - | - | TRBJ2-7 | TRBV28
TGCAGCGTGACTAGTTCCTACAATGAGCAGTTCTTC | CSVTSSYNEQFF | - | - | TRBJ2-1 | TRBV29-1
TGTGCCAGCAGGCCGCAGGGGGCGTCAACCGGGGAGCTGTTTTTT | CASRPQGASTGELFF | TRBD1 | - | TRBJ2-2 | TRBV11-2
TGTGCCACCAGCAGAGATAGTTGGGGCAGGGCATCCGAGCAGTACTTC | CATSRDSWGRASEQYF | - | - | TRBJ2-7 | TRBV15
TGTGCCAGCAGCCCCCCAGGCCACAATGAGCAGTTCTTC | CASSPPGHNEQFF | - | - | TRBJ2-1 | TRBV7-2
TGTGCCAGCAGTTTATCTATGGGGCAGGGCTACGGCTACACCTTC | CASSLSMGQGYGYTF | - | - | TRBJ1-2 | TRBV28
TGTGCCAGCAGCAGGACAGCTGGCACCTACAATGAGCAGTTCTTC | CASSRTAGTYNEQFF | - | - | TRBJ2-1 | TRBV6-5
TGTGCCAGCTCACCACAGTCTCGGGAATGGTACGAGCAGTACTTC | CASSPQSREWYEQYF | - | - | TRBJ2-7 | TRBV18
TGCGCCAGCAGCTTAGGCGGCCCCCGGGATGAGCAGTTCTTC | CASSLGGPRDEQFF | - | few | TRBJ2-1 | TRBV5-1
TGTGCCAGCAGCTCACAGGGTTACGAGCAGTACTTC | CASSSQGYEQYF | - | few | TRBJ2-7 | TRBV7-9
TGTGCCAGCAGCTTATCCCCAGCGTTCTATGGCTACACCTTC | CASSLSPAFYGYTF | - | - | TRBJ1-2 | TRBV7-2
TGTGCCAGCAGCTTAATGGGACTAGCGCAAGGAGGGCAGTACTTC | CASSLMGLAQGGQYF | TRBD2 | - | TRBJ2-7 | TRBV27
TGTGCCAGCAGCTTGCGGCTAGCGGGAGCCTACGAGCAGTACTTC | CASSLRLAGAYEQYF | TRBD2 | - | TRBJ2-7 | TRBV5-6
TGCGCCAGCAGCCGGACTAGTCAAAGCTCCTACGAGCAGTACTTC | CASSRTSQSSYEQYF | TRBD2 | once | TRBJ2-7 | TRBV5-1
TGTGCCAGTAGTATAGGTGGTAGCGGGATCCAAGAGACCCAGTACTTC | CASSIGGSGIQETQYF | TRBD2 | once | TRBJ2-5 | TRBV19
TGCGCCAGCAGTGAGTCGGCGACAGGAACCTATGGCTACACCTTC | CASSESATGTYGYTF | - | few | TRBJ1-2 | TRBV10-2
TGTGCCAGCAGACCTACCGGACAGGGGATTGAAGCTTTCTTT | CASRPTGQGIEAFF | TRBD1 | - | TRBJ1-1 | TRBV28
TGTGCCAGTAGTAGTTGGAAGGGACAGAAGGCGAATCAGCCCCAGCATTTT | CASSSWKGQKANQPQHF | TRBD1 | - | TRBJ1-5 | TRBV19
TGTGCCAGCTCACCAGGACTAGCGGGGAAGTTCTCCTACGAGCAGTACTTC | CASSPGLAGKFSYEQYF | TRBD2 | - | TRBJ2-7 | TRBV18
TGTGCCAGCAGCGTAGTCGCCAGGGCCTACACCGGGGAGCTGTTTTTT | CASSVVARAYTGELFF | - | - | TRBJ2-2 | TRBV9
TGTGCCAGCAGTCGGGCGGGGGAAAAACTGTTTTTT | CASSRAGEKLFF | - | - | TRBJ1-4 | TRBV6-1
TGTGCCAGCTCCGGACTAGCGGGCCCCTACGAGCAGTACTTC | CASSGLAGPYEQYF | TRBD2 | - | TRBJ2-7 | TRBV6-6
TGTGCCAGCAGCTTAGAACCCAGCGGGAGGGCCTATGAGCAGTTCTTC | CASSLEPSGRAYEQFF | TRBD2 | once | TRBJ2-1 | TRBV11-3
TGCGCCAGCAGCCAAGTTACAGGGAGCTCTGGGGCCAACGTCCTGACTTTC | CASSQVTGSSGANVLTF | - | - | TRBJ2-6 | TRBV4-1